This T cell receptor beta chain was identified in a study of cytomegalovirus exposure and HLA in healthy donors. The V gene's germline CDR1 is PRHDT and CDR2 FYEKMQ (reference sequence). The CDR3 consists of 15 residues. Trimming removed 2 bases from V and 2 bases from J; junction bases left unmatched: 5. The repertoire was sequenced with immunoSEQ multiplex PCR; TCRdb's copy has only in-frame clones and lacks some. Of almost 70,000 clones in the sample, roughly 95% are singletons; the top ten hold 4.5%. Sample: PBMCs. The TCR comes from a woman between 18 and 30 years old in good health and CMV-seropositive. The chain recombines TRBV13 with TRBJ1-2, with 7 nucleotides matching TRBD1. CDR3 DNA: TGTGCCAGCAGCTTAAAAACGACAGGGAACTATGGCTACACCTTC. Translated: CASSLKTTGNYGYTF.